Each of the 18 T cell receptor beta chains below was sequenced from the same sample in a study of T cell responses to AZD1222 COVID-19 vaccine. The protocol was immunoSEQ multiplex PCR, while the TCRdb copy is restricted to in-frame clones and leaves out a portion. The repertoire consists of approximately 100,000 clones, with 70% to 90% occurring once and the leading ten covering about 3.9%. Material: peripheral blood, obtained on day 0 of AZD1222 vaccination. The receptors come from an adult in good health.

The rearrangement joins TRBV5-8 to TRBJ1-1; D uncertain. The CDR3 sequence is 12 residues long. Germline assignment: CDR1 SGHTS and CDR2 YDEGEE. The V end was cut by 4 bases, the J end by 1 base, with 5 bases between. CDR3 coding DNA: TGTGCCAGCAGCGGCGGGAACACTGAAGCTTTCTTT. Residues: CASSGGNTEAFF.

This clone appeared a single time. V is TRBV5-4 and J is TRBJ2-5; 8 bases match TRBD2. This CDR3 spans 18 amino acids. Germline V gives CDR1 SGHNT, CDR2 YYREEE (reference sequence). Trimming cost V 0 bases and J 4 bases; bases outside gene matches: 14. This chain's CDR3 is CASSLGISGALMRETQYF. The CDR3 DNA is TGTGCCAGCAGCTTGGGTATTAGCGGGGCCTTGATGAGAGAGACCCAGTACTTC.

This chain links TRBV6-5 with TRBJ2-7; D is perhaps TRBD1 or TRBD2 (6 bases each). Germline V lookup: CDR1 MNHEY, CDR2 SVGAGI. V lost 11 bases to trimming and J lost 7 bases, with 15 bases between them. The CDR3 covers 11 residues. The chain's CDR3 is CAVRRGFEQYF. The CDR3 nucleotides read TGTGCCGTTCGGAGGGGGTTTGAGCAGTACTTC.

The CDR3 sequence: CASRGGTSGGREQFF. For the CDR3, the DNA is TGTGCCAGCAGAGGCGGGACTAGCGGGGGCCGGGAGCAGTTCTTC. The chain couples TRBV2 to TRBJ2-1, with 14 nucleotides matching TRBD2. The V segment lost 6 bases and the J segment 10 bases; nucleotides outside the gene matches: 8. The CDR3 is made up of 15 amino acids. Germline CDR1 is SNHLY and CDR2 is FYNNEI.

V is TRBV30 and J is TRBJ2-7; D ambiguous. The germline CDR1 and CDR2 sequences are GTSNPN and SVGIG (reference sequence). V was clipped by 0 bases and J by 7 bases, with 16 bases between them. The CDR3 length is 14 residues. Here the CDR3 reads CAWSVGRLEGEQYF. CDR3 nucleotide sequence: TGTGCCTGGAGTGTCGGTCGGCTCGAAGGGGAGCAGTACTTC.

This clone turned up a few times. V gene TRBV6-4 combines with J gene TRBJ2-3; TRBD2 aligns across 9 bases. The CDR3 extends over 14 amino acids. Germline loops: CDR1 MRHNA, CDR2 SNTAGT. Losses at the gene ends were 4 bases for V and 1 base for J; bases not matched to a gene: 0. CDR3 region: CASSASGGTDTQYF. The CDR3 DNA is TGTGCCAGCAGTGCTAGCGGGGGCACAGATACGCAGTATTTT.

This sequence joins TRBV7-8 and TRBJ1-2, with a tentative D call TRBD1 (6 bases). CDR1 is SGHVS, CDR2 FQNEAQ, per germline. Trimming pared 0 bases from V and 2 bases from J, leaving 10 bases between. The CDR3 consists of 15 residues. The CDR3 here is CASSLALGANYGYTF. The CDR3 DNA reads as TGTGCCAGCAGCTTAGCGCTGGGGGCAAACTATGGCTACACCTTC.

This rearrangement joins TRBV9 to TRBJ1-1; D remains ambiguous. Trimming cost V 3 bases and J 1 base, with 10 bases left between them. Germline CDR1 and CDR2: SGDLS and YYNGEE. CDR3 length: 14 amino acids. The CDR3 DNA is TGTGCCAGCAGCGCCCCCCTTGGGAACACTGAAGCTTTCTTT. Its protein is CASSAPLGNTEAFF.

The chain combines TRBV27 with TRBJ1-2, with D uncertain. The CDR3 extends over 12 amino acids. The V gene's germline CDR1 is MNHEY and CDR2 SMNVEV (reference sequence). The V gene lost 8 bases and the J gene lost 6 bases, with 13 bases spanning the gap. The CDR3 DNA reads TGTGCCAGCCGTGGCGAGGTGGATGGCTACACCTTC. This translates into CASRGEVDGYTF.

The CDR3 loop is CASRGPGTFPSDTQYF. The CDR3 region has the DNA TGTGCCAGCAGGGGCCCCGGGACCTTCCCCTCAGATACGCAGTATTTT. This chain links TRBV2 with TRBJ2-3; D assignment may be TRBD1 or TRBD2 (5 bases each). This CDR3 has 16 residues. The germline gives CDR1 SNHLY, CDR2 FYNNEI. V was pared by 6 bases and J by 4 bases, with 20 bases between.

This chain uses TRBV7-2 with TRBJ2-7; no reliable D call. CDR1 is SGHTA, CDR2 FQGNSA, per germline. The V gene lost 2 bases and the J gene lost 2 bases, with 7 bases spanning the gap. This CDR3 region has 13 residues. The CDR3 sequence is CASSLFNTYEQYF. The CDR3 region has the DNA TGTGCCAGCAGCTTATTTAACACCTACGAGCAGTACTTC.

In its sample, this clone was seen a few times. The CDR3 coding sequence is TGTGCCACACGACCCGCCCCGGACCATGGCTACACCTTC. This sequence encodes CATRPAPDHGYTF. This chain connects TRBV12-3 or TRBV12-4 to TRBJ1-2; D is unresolved. V lost 10 bases and J lost 6, with 18 bases in between. The CDR3 has 13 amino acids.

CDR3 loop: CASVAGGLSNEQFF. CDR3 in DNA: TGCGCCAGCGTAGCGGGGGGGTTATCAAATGAGCAGTTCTTC. This chain joins TRBV10-2 and TRBJ2-1, with TRBD2 identical over 11 bases. CDR1 and CDR2 (germline): WSHSY, SAAADI. The CDR3 is 14 residues long. J lost 7 bases, V lost 8 bases, and 7 bases had no gene match.

This chain joins TRBV11-2 and TRBJ2-5, with TRBD2 identical over 10 bases. V shed 5 bases, J shed 0 bases, and the junction held 9 bases outside the gene matches. CDR3 length equals 17 residues. Per germline, CDR1 SGHAT and CDR2 FQNNGV. For the CDR3, the DNA is TGTGCCAGCAGCATTTATTTAGCGGGGGGCAACCAAGAGACCCAGTACTTC. This codes for CASSIYLAGGNQETQYF. The full variable domain, its missing parts supplied by reference TRBV11-2 and TRBJ2-5, is EAGVAQSPRYKIIEKRQSVAFWCNPISGHATLYWYQQILGQGPKLLIQFQNNGVVDDSQLPKDRFSAERLKGVDSTLKIQPAKLEDSAVYLCASSIYLAGGNQETQYFGPGTRLLVL.

The rearrangement links TRBV5-5 to TRBJ1-2; TRBD1 matches 9 bases. The J segment lost 6 bases and the V segment lost 2 bases, leaving 8 bases of the junction unmatched. Germline CDR1 SGHKS, CDR2 YYEKEE (reference sequence). The CDR3 extends over 15 amino acids. The CDR3 loop is CASSFGDREIDGYTF. DNA of the CDR3: TGTGCCAGCAGCTTTGGGGACAGGGAAATAGATGGCTACACCTTC.

The chain links TRBV6-1 to TRBJ2-7; TRBD2 aligns across 12 bases. CDR1 and CDR2 from the germline V gene are MNHNS and SASEGT. With 3 bases clipped from V and 0 bases from J, the junction kept 9 bases outside the gene matches. CDR3 length: 18 residues. CDR3 sequence: CASSDRPSGGVSSYEQYF. The DNA of the CDR3 is TGTGCCAGCAGTGATAGGCCTAGCGGGGGGGTTAGCTCCTACGAGCAGTACTTC.

The table lists this clone with a few counts. The chain recombines TRBV6-1 with TRBJ1-6, with 7 bases identical to TRBD1. In germline, CDR1 is MNHNS, CDR2 SASEGT. V lost 1 base to trimming and J lost 10 bases; unmatched junction nucleotides: 7. The CDR3 extends over 15 amino acids. The CDR3: CASSEVNRGGSPLHF. CDR3 bases: TGTGCCAGCAGTGAAGTGAACAGGGGAGGCTCACCCCTCCACTTT.

CDR3 nucleotide sequence: TGCAGCGTTGAAGGGGATACCACTGAAGCTTTCTTT. Amino acid sequence: CSVEGDTTEAFF. The chain employs TRBV29-1 and TRBJ1-1; D remains ambiguous. The CDR3 contains 12 residues. Trimming took off 1 base at V and 4 bases at J, with 7 bases between the two ends. The germline gives CDR1 SQVTM, CDR2 ANQGSEA.